One and the same sample provided the 18 T cell receptor beta chains below, sequenced in a study of blood T cell repertoires in COVID-19. The protocol was immunoSEQ multiplex PCR, while the TCRdb copy is restricted to in-frame clones and leaves out a portion. The data hold over 250,000 clones, with roughly 88% observed a single time. The sequenced material came from peripheral blood. The receptors stem from a woman aged 70-85 years with acute or convalescent COVID-19.

The V gene is TRBV2, the J gene TRBJ2-1; 8 bases are a match to TRBD2. The CDR3 spans 15 residues. CDR1 and CDR2 from the germline V gene are SNHLY and FYNNEI. V trimming: 7 bases; J trimming: 0 bases; junction bases outside the gene matches: 5. The CDR3 DNA sequence: TGTGCCAGCATCCTCGGGACTAGCTCCTACAATGAGCAGTTCTTC. This codes for CASILGTSSYNEQFF.

The chain links TRBV2 to TRBJ2-7; 7 bases align to TRBD1. CDR3 length: 13 residues. Per germline, CDR1 SNHLY and CDR2 FYNNEI. The V and J ends lost 4 bases and 4 bases, in that order; junction bases with no gene match: 4. CDR3: CASSGTGGYEQYF. In nucleotides, the CDR3 is TGTGCCAGCAGTGGGACAGGTGGATACGAGCAGTACTTC. Full variable domain (missing parts from reference TRBV2 and TRBJ2-7): EPEVTQTPSHQVTQMGQEVILRCVPISNHLYFYWYRQILGQKVEFLVSFYNNEISEKSEIFDDQFSVERPDGSNFTLKIRSTKLEDSAMYFCASSGTGGYEQYFGPGTRLTVT.

The rearrangement uses TRBV3-1 (or the pseudogene TRBV3-2) and TRBJ1-4; tentatively, D is TRBD1 (6 bases). This CDR3 region has 17 residues. V was clipped by 1 base and J by 4 bases, with 16 bases between them. CDR1 is LGHDT, CDR2 YNNKEL, per germline (reference sequence). CDR3 amino acids: CASSQGRGQPDNEKLFF. CDR3 DNA sequence: TGTGCCAGCAGCCAAGGCCGAGGACAGCCAGATAATGAAAAACTGTTTTTT.

Only one count was recorded for this clone. The V and J genes are TRBV4-1 and TRBJ1-4, with 7 bases that match TRBD1. CDR1 is MGHRA and CDR2 is YSYEKL in the germline V gene. Trimming cost V 0 bases and J 8 bases; bases outside gene matches: 15. The CDR3 extends over 18 amino acids. In nucleotides, the CDR3 is TGCGCCAGCAGCCAAGATGGGGCAGGGGGTCATGGGGGCGAAAAACTGTTTTTT. Its translation is CASSQDGAGGHGGEKLFF.

The V gene is TRBV6-6, the J gene TRBJ2-2; D remains ambiguous. In germline, CDR1 is MNHNY, CDR2 SVGAGI (reference sequence). Trimming took off 5 bases at V and 0 bases at J, with 7 bases between the two ends. The CDR3 is 14 residues long. The chain's CDR3 is CASSQLANTGELFF. The DNA of the CDR3 is TGTGCCAGCAGTCAGCTCGCGAACACCGGGGAGCTGTTTTTT.

This clone was seen only once. V usage is TRBV27 and J usage is TRBJ1-6, with 8 bases lining up with TRBD1. J gave up 5 bases and V 4 bases, and 4 bases lay outside the gene matches. The CDR3 loop spans 15 amino acids. Germline values: CDR1 MNHEY, CDR2 SMNVEV (reference sequence). The CDR3 coding sequence is TGTGCCAGCAGTTCGACAGGGGTTGATAATTCACCCCTCCACTTT. Its translation: CASSSTGVDNSPLHF.

This chain joins TRBV18 and TRBJ1-2, with D unresolved. This CDR3 is built from 13 residues. From germline, CDR1 is KGHSH and CDR2 LQKENI. The germline V and J ends were trimmed by 6 bases and 6 bases, with 14 bases remaining between them. This CDR3 is CASSPGAPDGYTF. The CDR3 nucleotides read TGTGCCAGCTCGCCGGGTGCCCCAGATGGCTACACCTTC.

CDR3 sequence reads: CAWSVRGAQPQHF. The DNA of the CDR3 is TGTGCCTGGAGTGTACGGGGTGCCCAGCCCCAGCATTTT. The chain links TRBV30 to TRBJ1-5; D is ambiguous. Trimming removed 0 bases from V and 7 bases from J, with 10 bases in between. Germline V gene data show CDR1 as GTSNPN and CDR2 as SVGIG (reference sequence). CDR3 length: 13 amino acids.

This clone appeared once. The chain combines TRBV11-3 with TRBJ1-1; 8 nucleotides match TRBD1. J was trimmed by 0 bases and V by 4 bases; bases with no gene match: 4. Germline V gene lookup returns CDR1 SGHNT and CDR2 YENEEA. CDR3 length: 15 amino acids. The CDR3 sequence is CASSYRGSMNTEAFF. The DNA for the CDR3 is TGTGCCAGCAGCTACAGGGGGTCGATGAACACTGAAGCTTTCTTT.

V usage is TRBV18 and J usage is TRBJ2-1; D possibly corresponds to TRBD1 (5 bases). Per the germline V gene, CDR1 is KGHSH and CDR2 is LQKENI. V lost 2 bases and J lost 7, with 15 bases in between. This CDR3 is built from 15 residues. The CDR3 protein is CASSPVGGAGNEQFF. The CDR3 DNA sequence: TGTGCCAGCTCACCAGTCGGTGGGGCCGGGAATGAGCAGTTCTTC.

The chain links TRBV6-5 to TRBJ1-5; D may be TRBD1 (5 bases). This CDR3 spans 14 amino acids. CDR1 and CDR2 (germline): MNHEY, SVGAGI. Deletions cut 8 bases from V and 0 bases from J, with 11 bases between. The CDR3: CASQGTGSNQPQHF. In nucleotides, the CDR3 is TGTGCCAGCCAGGGTACGGGTAGCAATCAGCCCCAGCATTTT.

This sequence joins TRBV3-1 (or the pseudogene TRBV3-2) and TRBJ2-5; tentative D call: TRBD2 (5 bases). Germline V gene data show CDR1 as LGHDT and CDR2 as YNNKEL (reference sequence). V lost 3 bases to trimming and J lost 4 bases, with 12 bases between them. The CDR3 consists of 14 residues. The CDR3 loop is CASSHFLGRETQYF. CDR3 nucleotide sequence: TGTGCCAGCAGCCATTTTCTGGGGAGAGAGACCCAGTACTTC.

This clone has just one count. V gene TRBV3-1 (or the pseudogene TRBV3-2) combines with J gene TRBJ2-1; 7 nucleotides match TRBD2. CDR1 and CDR2 (germline): LGHDT, YNNKEL (reference sequence). V trimming: 4 bases; J trimming: 6 bases; junction bases outside the gene matches: 12. The CDR3 contains 16 residues. The chain's CDR3 is CASSPQSGAAGNEQFF. The CDR3 region has the DNA TGTGCCAGCAGCCCCCAAAGCGGGGCCGCCGGCAATGAGCAGTTCTTC.

V usage is TRBV6-5 and J usage is TRBJ1-4; a possible D gene is TRBD1 (5 bases). Trimming cost V 6 bases and J 0 bases, with 11 bases left between them. The CDR3 spans 15 residues. Germline V gene lookup returns CDR1 MNHEY and CDR2 SVGAGI. CDR3 protein: CASSLWGATNEKLFF. The CDR3 region has the DNA TGTGCCAGCAGCCTCTGGGGCGCAACTAATGAAAAACTGTTTTTT.

DNA for the CDR3: TGTGCCAGCAGCTGGGGACAGCGAAACTACGAGCAGTACTTC. Translated: CASSWGQRNYEQYF. The chain links TRBV5-5 to TRBJ2-7, with 7 bases aligning to TRBD1. This CDR3 comprises 14 residues. Germline V gives CDR1 SGHKS, CDR2 YYEKEE (reference sequence). V dropped 3 bases and J dropped 3; count of bases not matched to a gene: 6.

The chain carries TRBV19 and TRBJ2-5, with TRBD2 matching 8 bases. Trimming removed 6 bases from V and 1 base from J; junction bases left unmatched: 13. The CDR3 is made up of 17 amino acids. Germline CDR1 reads LNHDA; CDR2 reads SQIVND (reference sequence). The CDR3 DNA sequence: TGTGCCAGTAGCCAGCGGGGACTAGTGGGGTTCCAAGAGACCCAGTACTTC. Translated, it gives CASSQRGLVGFQETQYF.

This clone was seen just once. The chain is built from TRBV5-1 and TRBJ2-1; a weak D match, TRBD2 (6 bases). CDR1 SGHRS and CDR2 YFSETQ come from the germline V gene. The CDR3 loop spans 15 amino acids. Trimming stripped 0 bases from V and 9 bases from J, with 16 bases between. DNA for the CDR3: TGCGCCAGCAGCTTGGACGGGGAGGTGCGAGGTGAGCAGTTCTTC. This gives the protein CASSLDGEVRGEQFF.

The gene calls are TRBV5-1 and TRBJ1-4; D not resolved. Germline CDR1 and CDR2: SGHRS and YFSETQ. This CDR3 is built from 14 residues. V was clipped by 3 bases and J by 0 bases, with 6 bases between them. The CDR3 region has the DNA TGCGCCAGCAGCTGGCAGGCAACTAATGAAAAACTGTTTTTT. Its protein product is CASSWQATNEKLFF.